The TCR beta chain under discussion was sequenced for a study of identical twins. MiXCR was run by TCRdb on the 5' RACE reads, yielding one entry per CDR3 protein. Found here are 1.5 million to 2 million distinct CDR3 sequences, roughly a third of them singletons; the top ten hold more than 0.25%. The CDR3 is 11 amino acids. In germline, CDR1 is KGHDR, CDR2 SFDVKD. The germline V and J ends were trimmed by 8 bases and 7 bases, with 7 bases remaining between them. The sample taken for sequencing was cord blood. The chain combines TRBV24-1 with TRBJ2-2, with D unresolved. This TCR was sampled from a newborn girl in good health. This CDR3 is CATMWNGELFF. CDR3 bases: TGTGCCACCATGTGGAACGGGGAGCTGTTTTTT.